This T cell receptor (beta chain) was captured by sequencing in a study of Graves' ophthalmopathy and Graves' hyperthyroidism. PBMCs were density-gradient isolated from approximately 9.8 ml fresh blood. The authors amplified TCR beta CDR3 regions, and they did so from RNA transcripts for repertoire sequencing. RT-PCR with HTBI primers came first, then second-round multiplex PCR. TCRdb re-derived calls from the multiplex PCR reads in MiXCR, one entry per CDR3 protein. This sample has about 740,000 distinct CDR3 sequences; 40% occur once, and the top ten carry 40% to 55%. In germline, CDR1 is ENHRY, CDR2 SYGVKD. V was clipped by 4 bases and J by 5 bases; unmatched bases: 5. This CDR3 contains 14 residues.

The chain employs TRBV10-3 and TRBJ2-5, with 9 bases identical to TRBD1. This clonotype originated in an adult man with Graves' ophthalmopathy. The material sequenced was peripheral blood. CDR3 bases: TGTGCCATCAGTGGGAACAGGGGGCGCGAGACCCAGTACTTC. This codes for CAISGNRGRETQYF.